The 5 T cell receptor beta chains reported below all come from one sample, sequenced in a study of OX40 agonist ivuxolimab in advanced cancers. Clones were read by immunoSEQ multiplex PCR, and TCRdb kept only the in-frame ones, dropping some. The table records 75,000 to 100,000 clones, 90% of them present only once. The sample here was CD4+ or CD8+ T cells sorted from blood, taken in a trial of the OX40 agonist ivuxolimab. These receptors were collected from an adult with an advanced solid tumor such as melanoma, head and neck, liver or kidney cancer.

The chain links TRBV7-2 to TRBJ2-7; D perhaps matches TRBD1 (5 bases). Trimming shortened V by 4 bases and J by 0 bases, and 13 bases separated the two germline ends. The CDR3 length is 15 residues. Germline V gives CDR1 SGHTA, CDR2 FQGNSA. CDR3 sequence: CASSSKTAYSYEQYF. The CDR3 coding sequence is TGTGCCAGCAGCTCCAAGACAGCCTACTCCTACGAGCAGTACTTC.

The V call is TRBV5-1, the J call TRBJ2-5, with 10 bases lining up with TRBD1. The V and J ends lost 7 bases and 1 base, in that order; junction bases with no gene match: 4. This CDR3 contains 14 residues. Germline CDR1 reads SGHRS; CDR2 reads YFSETQ. The CDR3, as DNA: TGCGCCAGCGAGACAGGGGGCATCCAAGAGACCCAGTACTTC. Encoded protein: CASETGGIQETQYF.

This clone occurred a few times. This rearrangement joins TRBV13 to TRBJ2-2; the match to TRBD2 covers 10 bases. The CDR3 is made up of 16 amino acids. Germline-derived CDR1 and CDR2 are PRHDT and FYEKMQ (reference sequence). V was pared by 3 bases and J by 3 bases, with 4 bases of the junction left unmatched. Written as DNA, the CDR3 is TGTGCCAGCAGCTTTAGCGGGAGGAGGGACACCGGGGAGCTGTTTTTT. This gives the protein CASSFSGRRDTGELFF.

The J gene is TRBJ2-5, the V gene TRBV11-2; no reliable D call. Trimming took off 11 bases at V and 1 base at J, with 17 bases between the two ends. CDR3 length: 14 residues. Germline V gene data show CDR1 as SGHAT and CDR2 as FQNNGV. CDR3 amino acids: CAASPGLGQETQYF. DNA for the CDR3: TGTGCCGCCAGCCCGGGCCTAGGCCAAGAGACCCAGTACTTC.

The chain couples TRBV7-2 to TRBJ1-4; D might be TRBD1 (5 bases). CDR1 and CDR2 from the germline V gene are SGHTA and FQGNSA. The CDR3 is 14 amino acids. Trimming stripped 1 base from V and 8 bases from J, with 11 bases between. CDR3 residues: CASSLDPGGEKLFF. The DNA for the CDR3 is TGTGCCAGCAGCTTAGACCCGGGGGGGGAAAAACTGTTTTTT.